The 23 T cell receptor beta chains in this list originate from one sample, sequenced in a study of blood T cell repertoires in COVID-19. The table came from immunoSEQ multiplex PCR; TCRdb's copy has only in-frame clones and leaves some out. The sample yields about 45,000 clones, over 70% seen once. Sequencing used peripheral blood. The receptor set was obtained from a human donor in a cohort sampled during active COVID-19.

This clone was counted only a few times. The genes are TRBV29-1 and TRBJ1-1; 9 nucleotides match TRBD1. The V gene end was trimmed by 7 bases and the J gene end by 6 bases; junction bases not matched to a gene: 3. Germline V gives CDR1 SQVTM, CDR2 ANQGSEA. The CDR3 loop spans 11 amino acids. The CDR3 here is CSATGGPEAFF. The CDR3 nucleotides read TGCAGCGCAACAGGGGGCCCTGAAGCTTTCTTT.

This clone was observed once. The CDR3 DNA reads as TGTGCCAGCACCCCCGGAGGGTACGGTCAGCCCCAGCATTTT. Translation: CASTPGGYGQPQHF. The V call is TRBV27, the J call TRBJ1-5, with D uncertain. V was shortened by 7 bases and J by 6 bases, with 16 bases between the two germline ends. The CDR3 sequence is 14 residues long. In germline, CDR1 is MNHEY, CDR2 SMNVEV (reference sequence).

The genes are TRBV27 and TRBJ2-5; D not certain. Deletions cut 2 bases from V and 2 bases from J, with 6 bases between. Looked up from germline, CDR1 is MNHEY and CDR2 is SMNVEV (reference sequence). The CDR3 extends over 13 amino acids. CDR3 sequence: CASSLTKQETQYF. CDR3 DNA: TGTGCCAGCAGTTTAACAAAGCAAGAGACCCAGTACTTC.

This CDR3 is CATRATSGAYEQYF. The CDR3 nucleotides read TGTGCCACCCGAGCTACTAGCGGTGCCTACGAGCAGTACTTC. This chain connects TRBV15 to TRBJ2-7, with 8 bases that match TRBD2. With 8 bases clipped from V and 2 bases from J, the junction kept 8 bases outside the gene matches. Germline CDR1 is LNHNV and CDR2 is YYDKDF (reference sequence). The CDR3 is 14 amino acids.

J is TRBJ2-1 and V is TRBV1; the table's D call, TRBD2, was not checked against the DNA. TRBV1 is recorded as a pseudogene. There are 16 residues in the CDR3. CDR3 bases: TGCACCAGCAGCCAAGAACTAGCGGACTCCTACAATGAGCAGTTCTTC. It codes for CTSSQELADSYNEQFF.

V is TRBV29-1 and J is TRBJ2-2; 10 bases are a match to TRBD1. Per the germline V gene, CDR1 is SQVTM and CDR2 is ANQGSEA. The CDR3 is 18 residues long. The J segment lost 3 bases and the V segment lost 1 base, leaving 11 bases of the junction unmatched. The CDR3 sequence is CSVEAGGQGKGDTGELFF. The DNA of the CDR3 is TGCAGCGTTGAAGCTGGGGGACAGGGGAAAGGGGACACCGGGGAGCTGTTTTTT.

This clone was observed a few times. V is TRBV6-1 and J is TRBJ2-5; tentative D call: TRBD2 (5 bases). CDR1 and CDR2 (germline): MNHNS, SASEGT. The CDR3 totals 13 residues. Trimming removed 6 bases from V and 5 bases from J, with 13 bases in between. The DNA of the CDR3 is TGTGCCAGCAGCCCTCGGGGATATGAGACCCAGTACTTC. It codes for CASSPRGYETQYF.

The chain joins TRBV10-2 to TRBJ2-1; TRBD1 matches at 10 bases. CDR3 length: 16 residues. V shed 6 bases and J 3 bases; nucleotides not matched to a gene: 8. CDR1 is WSHSY and CDR2 is SAAADI in the germline V gene. CDR3 protein: CASREMGQGYYNEQFF. Written as DNA, the CDR3 is TGCGCCAGCAGAGAAATGGGACAGGGGTACTACAATGAGCAGTTCTTC.

The genes are TRBV19 and TRBJ1-5; no firm D call. Looked up from germline, CDR1 is LNHDA and CDR2 is SQIVND (reference sequence). The CDR3 is 15 residues long. The V end was cut by 5 bases, the J end by 1 base, with 12 bases between. The CDR3 DNA reads TGTGCCAGTAGTTTCGGGGTGGGGAGCAATCAGCCCCAGCATTTT. Translated, it gives CASSFGVGSNQPQHF.

This chain uses TRBV20-1 with TRBJ2-4, with 7 bases matching TRBD2. Germline V gives CDR1 DFQATT, CDR2 SNEGSKA (reference sequence). V dropped 6 bases and J dropped 1; count of bases not matched to a gene: 12. The CDR3 is 16 residues long. The CDR3 loop is CSASASGTGAKNIQYF. The DNA for the CDR3 is TGCAGTGCGAGTGCCAGCGGGACTGGGGCCAAAAACATTCAGTACTTC.

The chain joins TRBV7-2 to TRBJ2-1, with D perhaps TRBD1 (5 bases). From germline, CDR1 is SGHTA and CDR2 FQGNSA. V lost 5 bases to trimming and J lost 1 base, with 12 bases between them. The CDR3 runs to 15 residues. DNA for the CDR3: TGTGCCAGCAGCCCCCCAGGGAATTCCTACAATGAGCAGTTCTTC. This encodes CASSPPGNSYNEQFF. Together with reference TRBV7-2 and TRBJ2-1, the CDR3 gives the full variable domain: GAGVSQSPSNKVTEKGKDVELRCDPISGHTALYWYRQSLGQGLEFLIYFQGNSAPDKSGLPSDRFSAERTGGSVSTLTIQRTQQEDSAVYLCASSPPGNSYNEQFFGPGTRLTVL.

The chain recombines TRBV6-4 with TRBJ2-1; 7 positions agree with TRBD1. The CDR3 covers 13 residues. Germline V gene lookup returns CDR1 MRHNA and CDR2 SNTAGT. The ends lost 6 bases at V and 5 bases at J; junction bases unmatched: 4. The CDR3: CASSPGGDNEQFF. The CDR3 DNA follows: TGTGCCAGCAGCCCAGGGGGAGACAATGAGCAGTTCTTC.

The chain carries TRBV20-1 and TRBJ1-5; D uncertain. Germline V gene data show CDR1 as DFQATT and CDR2 as SNEGSKA (reference sequence). V shed 3 bases and J shed 3 bases, with 12 bases lying between them. CDR3 length: 14 residues. CDR3 region: CSASPPGYNQPQHF. Here the CDR3 DNA reads TGCAGTGCTAGTCCGCCAGGTTACAATCAGCCCCAGCATTTT.

This chain joins TRBV5-5 and TRBJ2-5; a weak D match, TRBD1 (5 bases). Germline V lookup: CDR1 SGHKS, CDR2 YYEKEE (reference sequence). V dropped 4 bases and J dropped 3 bases, with 13 bases sitting between them. There are 14 residues in the CDR3. This CDR3 is CASSRMGLEETQYF. The CDR3 DNA is TGTGCCAGCAGCCGGATGGGGCTAGAAGAGACCCAGTACTTC.

The genes are TRBV29-1 and TRBJ1-2, with 7 positions matching TRBD1. Germline assignment: CDR1 SQVTM and CDR2 ANQGSEA. CDR3 size: 14 residues. The V and J ends lost 6 bases and 3 bases, in that order; junction bases with no gene match: 10. CDR3 coding DNA: TGCAGCGTGACTACAGGGGCCTCCGACTATGGCTACACCTTC. As protein: CSVTTGASDYGYTF.

The chain recombines TRBV6-2 or TRBV6-3 with TRBJ1-5; D is uncertain. The CDR3 extends over 17 amino acids. Germline CDR1 reads MNHEY; CDR2 reads SVGEGT. With 5 bases removed from V and 5 bases from J, the gap between germline ends came to 22 bases. DNA for the CDR3: TGTGCCAGCAGTCGCGACCCTCTAGGGAGAGGCCATCAGCCCCAGCATTTT. Translated: CASSRDPLGRGHQPQHF.

The chain has TRBV5-1 and TRBJ2-3; 12 nucleotides line up with TRBD2. V was clipped by 0 bases and J by 0 bases; unmatched bases: 8. This CDR3 has 19 amino acids. CDR1 is SGHRS, CDR2 YFSETQ, per germline. CDR3 coding DNA: TGCGCCAGCAGCTTGGTCGGTTTCGGGACTAGCGGGAGCACAGATACGCAGTATTTT. This gives the protein CASSLVGFGTSGSTDTQYF.

The CDR3 protein is CASSPSSDTYEEKLFF. Written as DNA, the CDR3 is TGCGCCAGCAGCCCGTCGAGTGACACATACGAGGAAAAACTGTTTTTT. The V and J genes are TRBV5-1 and TRBJ1-4; D not certain. Germline CDR1 is SGHRS and CDR2 is YFSETQ. CDR3 length equals 16 residues. V dropped 4 bases and J dropped 8 bases, with 21 bases sitting between them.

In DNA form, the CDR3 reads TGCGCCAGCAGCCAAGAGGACAGTCAGCCCCAGCATTTT. This sequence encodes CASSQEDSQPQHF. This sequence joins TRBV4-1 and TRBJ1-5, with D maybe TRBD1 (6 bases). CDR1 MGHRA and CDR2 YSYEKL come from the germline V gene. CDR3 length equals 13 residues. V lost 0 bases and J lost 6, with 6 bases in between.

The V call is TRBV30, the J call TRBJ1-5, with D possibly matching TRBD1 (5 bases). CDR1 is GTSNPN, CDR2 SVGIG, per germline (reference sequence). The CDR3 consists of 14 residues. V gave up 3 bases and J gave up 0 bases, with 9 bases separating them. For the CDR3, the DNA is TGTGCCTGGAGCCGGGGGAATAGCAATCAGCCCCAGCATTTT. Encoded protein: CAWSRGNSNQPQHF.

This clone was counted a few times. The chain recombines TRBV10-2 with TRBJ1-5, with a weak D call TRBD1 (6 bases). The V gene lost 5 bases and the J gene lost 0 bases, with 14 bases spanning the gap. Germline lookup yields CDR1 WSHSY and CDR2 SAAADI. The CDR3 is made up of 16 amino acids. CDR3 amino acids: CASSTRTEASNQPQHF. The CDR3 DNA reads TGCGCCAGCAGTACCCGGACAGAGGCTAGCAATCAGCCCCAGCATTTT.

The CDR3 sequence: CASSLTAEAFF. CDR3 sequence (DNA): TGTGCCAGCAGCTTAACGGCTGAAGCTTTCTTT. V and J are TRBV7-9 and TRBJ1-1; D is uncertain. The CDR3 has 11 residues. CDR1 is SEHNR and CDR2 is FQNEAQ in the germline V gene (reference sequence). Trimming shortened V by 2 bases and J by 6 bases, and 4 bases separated the two germline ends.

The V gene is TRBV5-1, the J gene TRBJ1-1, with D maybe TRBD1 (6 bases). Germline assignment: CDR1 SGHRS and CDR2 YFSETQ. Trimming pared 5 bases from V and 10 bases from J, leaving 18 bases between. The CDR3 is 13 amino acids. CDR3 region: CASRSEGGMRAFF. The CDR3 DNA sequence: TGCGCCAGCAGGTCGGAAGGGGGAATGCGAGCTTTCTTT.